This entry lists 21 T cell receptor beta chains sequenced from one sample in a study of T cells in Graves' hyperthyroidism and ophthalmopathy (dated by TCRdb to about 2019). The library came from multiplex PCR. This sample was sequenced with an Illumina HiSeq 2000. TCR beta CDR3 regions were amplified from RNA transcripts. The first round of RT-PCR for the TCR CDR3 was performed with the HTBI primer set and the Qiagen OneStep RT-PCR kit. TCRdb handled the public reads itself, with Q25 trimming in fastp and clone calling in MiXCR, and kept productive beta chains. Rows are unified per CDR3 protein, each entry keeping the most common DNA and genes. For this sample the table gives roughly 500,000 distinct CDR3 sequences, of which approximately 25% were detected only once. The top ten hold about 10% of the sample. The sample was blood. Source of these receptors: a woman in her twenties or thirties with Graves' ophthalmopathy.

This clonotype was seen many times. The CDR3 region is CASSSPRVYVPKPYEQYF. DNA of the CDR3: TGTGCCAGCAGTTCCCCCAGGGTTTACGTACCAAAACCCTACGAGCAGTACTTC. The chain uses TRBV28 and TRBJ2-7; a weak D match, TRBD1 (5 bases). Trimming pared 4 bases from V and 2 bases from J, leaving 24 bases between. The CDR3 consists of 18 residues. Germline CDR1 is MDHEN and CDR2 is SYDVKM. The variable domain in full, with the rest retrieved from reference TRBV28 and TRBJ2-7, is DVKVTQSSRYLVKRTGEKVFLECVQDMDHENMFWYRQDPGLGLRLIYFSYDVKMKEKGDIPEGYSVSREKKERFSLILESASTNQTSMYLCASSSPRVYVPKPYEQYFGPGTRLTVT.

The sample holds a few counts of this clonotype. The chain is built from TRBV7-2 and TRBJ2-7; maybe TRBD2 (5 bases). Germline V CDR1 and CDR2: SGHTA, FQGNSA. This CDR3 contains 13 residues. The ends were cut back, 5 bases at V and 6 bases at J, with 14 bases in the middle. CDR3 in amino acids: CASSRVGIGEQYF. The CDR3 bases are TGTGCCAGCAGCCGGGTCGGGATAGGCGAGCAGTACTTC.

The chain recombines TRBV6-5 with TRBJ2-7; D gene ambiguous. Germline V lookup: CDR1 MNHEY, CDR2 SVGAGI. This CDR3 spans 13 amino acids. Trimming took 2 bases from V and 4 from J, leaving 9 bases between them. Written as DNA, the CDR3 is TGTGCCAGCAGTTACGGCCACCAATACGAGCAGTACTTC. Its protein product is CASSYGHQYEQYF.

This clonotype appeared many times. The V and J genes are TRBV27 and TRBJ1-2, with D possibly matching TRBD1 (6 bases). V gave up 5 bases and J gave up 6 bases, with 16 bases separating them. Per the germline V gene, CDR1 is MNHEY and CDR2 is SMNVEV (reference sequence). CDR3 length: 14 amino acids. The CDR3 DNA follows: TGTGCCAGCAGTCTGGGGGGGGCAGGGAATGGCTACACCTTC. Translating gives CASSLGGAGNGYTF.

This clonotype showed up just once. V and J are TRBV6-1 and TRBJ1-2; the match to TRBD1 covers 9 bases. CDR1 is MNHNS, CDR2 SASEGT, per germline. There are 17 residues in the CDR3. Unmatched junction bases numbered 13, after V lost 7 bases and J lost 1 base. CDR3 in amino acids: CASTLRRDREVNYGYTF. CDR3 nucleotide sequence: TGTGCCAGCACCCTGCGTAGGGACAGGGAAGTTAACTATGGCTACACCTTC.

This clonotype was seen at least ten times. The CDR3 region is CASSFSAQSYEQYF. In DNA form, the CDR3 reads TGTGCCAGCAGTTTTTCGGCACAATCCTACGAGCAGTACTTC. J is TRBJ2-7 and V is TRBV12-3 or TRBV12-4, with D hard to call. V dropped 3 bases and J dropped 1 base, with 10 bases sitting between them. The CDR3 extends over 14 amino acids.

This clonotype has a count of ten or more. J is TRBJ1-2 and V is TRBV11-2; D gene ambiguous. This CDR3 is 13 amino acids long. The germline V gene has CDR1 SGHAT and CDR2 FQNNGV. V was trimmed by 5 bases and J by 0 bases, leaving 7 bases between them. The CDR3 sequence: CASSQRPNYGYTF. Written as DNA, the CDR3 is TGTGCCAGCAGCCAAAGGCCTAACTATGGCTACACCTTC.

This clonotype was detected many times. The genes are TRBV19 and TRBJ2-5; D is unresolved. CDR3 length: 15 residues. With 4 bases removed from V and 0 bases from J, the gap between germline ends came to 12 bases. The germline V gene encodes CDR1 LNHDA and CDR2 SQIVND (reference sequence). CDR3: CASSSLASYQETQYF. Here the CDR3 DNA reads TGTGCCAGTAGTAGTTTAGCATCGTACCAAGAGACCCAGTACTTC.

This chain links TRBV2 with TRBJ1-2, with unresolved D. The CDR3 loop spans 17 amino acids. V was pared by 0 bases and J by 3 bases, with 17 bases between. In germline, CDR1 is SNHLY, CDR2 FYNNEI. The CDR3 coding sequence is TGTGCCAGCAGTGAAGCCTCGGGTTCCTACATTGACTATGGCTACACCTTC. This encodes CASSEASGSYIDYGYTF.

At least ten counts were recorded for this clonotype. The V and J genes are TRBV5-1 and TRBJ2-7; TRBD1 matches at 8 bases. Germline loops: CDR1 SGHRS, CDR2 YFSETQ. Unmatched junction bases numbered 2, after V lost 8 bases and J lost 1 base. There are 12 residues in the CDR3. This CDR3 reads CARNRGSYEQYF. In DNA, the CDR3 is TGCGCCAGAAACAGGGGGTCCTACGAGCAGTACTTC.

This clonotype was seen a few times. CDR3 protein: CSVRTGVNTGELFF. The CDR3 nucleotides are TGCAGTGTGAGGACAGGGGTAAACACCGGGGAGCTGTTTTTT. J is TRBJ2-2 and V is TRBV20-1; TRBD1 agrees at 9 bases. V lost 7 bases and J lost 2; bases outside the gene matches: 5. The CDR3 has 14 amino acids. Germline CDR1 is DFQATT and CDR2 is SNEGSKA (reference sequence).

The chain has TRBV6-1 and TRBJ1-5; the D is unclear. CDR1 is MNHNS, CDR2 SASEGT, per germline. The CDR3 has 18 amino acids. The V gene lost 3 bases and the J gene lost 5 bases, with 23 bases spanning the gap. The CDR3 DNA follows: TGTGCCAGCAGTGATGAGACCTACTCTACAATGGGGTATCAGCCCCAGCATTTT. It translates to CASSDETYSTMGYQPQHF.

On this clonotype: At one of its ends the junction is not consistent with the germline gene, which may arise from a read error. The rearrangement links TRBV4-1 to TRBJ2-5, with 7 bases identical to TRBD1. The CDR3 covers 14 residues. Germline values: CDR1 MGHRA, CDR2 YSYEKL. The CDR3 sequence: CASSQGQGLETKYF. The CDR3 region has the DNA TGCGCCAGCAGCCAAGGACAGGGCCTAGAGACCAAGTACTTC.

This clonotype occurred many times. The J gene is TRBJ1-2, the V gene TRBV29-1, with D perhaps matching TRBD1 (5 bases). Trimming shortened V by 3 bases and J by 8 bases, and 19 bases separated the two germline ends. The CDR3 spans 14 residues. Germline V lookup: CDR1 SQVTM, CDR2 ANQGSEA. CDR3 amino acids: CSVDGPLGVGGYTF. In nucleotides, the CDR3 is TGCAGCGTTGATGGGCCGCTGGGGGTTGGGGGCTACACCTTC.

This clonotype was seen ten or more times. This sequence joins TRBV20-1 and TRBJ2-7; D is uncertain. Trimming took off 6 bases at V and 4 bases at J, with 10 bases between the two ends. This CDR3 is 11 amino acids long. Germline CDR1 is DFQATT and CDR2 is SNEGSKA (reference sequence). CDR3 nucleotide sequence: TGCAGTGCCCTGGACGGATACGAGCAGTACTTC. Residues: CSALDGYEQYF.

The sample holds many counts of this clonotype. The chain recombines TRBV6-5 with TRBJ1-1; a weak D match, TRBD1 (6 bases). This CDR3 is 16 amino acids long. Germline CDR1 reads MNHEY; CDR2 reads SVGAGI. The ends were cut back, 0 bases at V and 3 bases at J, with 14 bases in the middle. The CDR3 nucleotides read TGTGCCAGCAGTTACTCTACAGGGTTCACCCACACTGAAGCTTTCTTT. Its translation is CASSYSTGFTHTEAFF.

The CDR3 DNA reads as TGTGCCAGCAGCCAGCGACAGGGTGATGGCTACACCTTC. Amino acid sequence: CASSQRQGDGYTF. The chain has TRBV6-1 and TRBJ1-2; 7 nucleotides match TRBD1. CDR1 MNHNS and CDR2 SASEGT come from the germline V gene. The CDR3 is 13 residues long. V was clipped by 6 bases and J by 6 bases; unmatched bases: 7.

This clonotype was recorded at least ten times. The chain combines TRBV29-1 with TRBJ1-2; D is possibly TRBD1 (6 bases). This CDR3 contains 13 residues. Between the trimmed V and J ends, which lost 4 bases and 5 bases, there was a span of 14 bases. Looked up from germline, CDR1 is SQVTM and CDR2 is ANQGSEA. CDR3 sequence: CSVAGWTDYGYTF. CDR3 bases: TGCAGCGTTGCCGGTTGGACAGATTATGGCTACACCTTC.

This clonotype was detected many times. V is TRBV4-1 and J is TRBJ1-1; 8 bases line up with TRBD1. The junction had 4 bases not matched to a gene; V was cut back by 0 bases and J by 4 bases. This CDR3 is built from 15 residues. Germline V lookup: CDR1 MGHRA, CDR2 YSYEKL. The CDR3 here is CASSQDPGGTTEAFF. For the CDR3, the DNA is TGCGCCAGCAGCCAAGATCCAGGGGGCACCACTGAAGCTTTCTTT.

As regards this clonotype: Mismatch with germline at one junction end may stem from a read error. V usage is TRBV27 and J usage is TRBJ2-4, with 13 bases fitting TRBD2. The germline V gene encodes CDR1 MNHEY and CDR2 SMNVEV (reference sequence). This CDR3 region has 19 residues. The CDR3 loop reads CASSLEGTSGELAENIQYF. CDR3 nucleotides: TGTGCCAGCAGTTTAGAGGGGACTAGCGGGGAACTAGCCGAAAACATTCAGTACTTC.

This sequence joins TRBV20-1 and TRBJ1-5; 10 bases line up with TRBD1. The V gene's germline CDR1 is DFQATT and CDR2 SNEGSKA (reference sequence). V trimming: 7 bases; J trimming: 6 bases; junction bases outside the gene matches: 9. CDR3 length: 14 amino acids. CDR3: CSVWSGQGVQPQHF. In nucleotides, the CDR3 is TGCAGTGTCTGGTCCGGACAGGGGGTTCAGCCCCAGCATTTT.